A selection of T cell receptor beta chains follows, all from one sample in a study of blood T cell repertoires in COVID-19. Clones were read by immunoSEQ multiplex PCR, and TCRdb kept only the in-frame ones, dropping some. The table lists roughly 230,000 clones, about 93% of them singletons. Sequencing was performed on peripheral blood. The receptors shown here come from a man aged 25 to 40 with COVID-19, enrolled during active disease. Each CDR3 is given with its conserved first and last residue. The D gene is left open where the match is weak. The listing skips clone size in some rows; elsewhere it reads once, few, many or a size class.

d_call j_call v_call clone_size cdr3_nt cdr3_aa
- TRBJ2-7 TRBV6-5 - TGTGCCAGCAGTACATCGGGGGACTACGAGCAGTACTTC CASSTSGDYEQYF
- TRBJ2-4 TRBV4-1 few TGCGCCAGCAGCCAAGAGGGGCTAGAAAACATTCAGTACTTC CASSQEGLENIQYF
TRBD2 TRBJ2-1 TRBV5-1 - TGCGCCAGCAGCTTACGACTAGCGGCCTACAATGAGCAGTTCTTC CASSLRLAAYNEQFF
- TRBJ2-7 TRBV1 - TGCACCAGCCTTATGACAGGGCAGAGCTCCTACGAGCAGTACTTC CTSLMTGQSSYEQYF
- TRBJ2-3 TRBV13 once TGTGCCAGCAGCAGCCGGACTTCCTATAGCACAGATACGCAGTATTTT CASSSRTSYSTDTQYF
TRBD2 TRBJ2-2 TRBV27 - TGTGCCAGCAGTTTACTAGCGGATTACACCGGGGAGCTGTTTTTT CASSLLADYTGELFF
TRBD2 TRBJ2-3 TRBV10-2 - TGCGCCAGCAGTGCCCCCGGACTAGCGGGGGGCACAGATACGCAGTATTTT CASSAPGLAGGTDTQYF
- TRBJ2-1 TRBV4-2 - TGTGCCAGCAGCCTCCGATTTCCGACGGAGTCCCTATACAATGAGCAGTTCTTC CASSLRFPTESLYNEQFF
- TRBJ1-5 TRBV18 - TGTGCCAGCTCACCTACAGTCAATCAGCCCCAGCATTTT CASSPTVNQPQHF
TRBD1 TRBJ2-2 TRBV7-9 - TGTGCCAGCAGCCCATCGACAGGGGGCAACACCGGGGAGCTGTTTTTT CASSPSTGGNTGELFF
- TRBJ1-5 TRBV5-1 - TGCGCCAGCAGCAGCACGGGAGGGGCATCGCCCCAGCATTTT CASSSTGGASPQHF
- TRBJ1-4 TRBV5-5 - TGTGCCAGCAGGTCTGAGGCCCAGGGTGAAAAACTGTTTTTT CASRSEAQGEKLFF
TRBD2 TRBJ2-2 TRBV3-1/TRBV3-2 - TGTGCCAGCAGCCAAGATTCCGGGGGGCCAGGACTAGCGGCCGGGGAGCTGTTTTTT CASSQDSGGPGLAAGELFF
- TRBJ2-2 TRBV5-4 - TGTGCCAGCAACTCCTTGCCCGGGGAGCTGTTTTTT CASNSLPGELFF
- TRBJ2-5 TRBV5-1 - TGCGCCAGCAGCCTTACTACGGGGGACCAAGAGACCCAGTACTTC CASSLTTGDQETQYF
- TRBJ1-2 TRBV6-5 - TGTGCCAGCAGTTACGGAACAGGACCCATTGGCTACACCTTC CASSYGTGPIGYTF
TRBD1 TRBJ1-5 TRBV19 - TGTGCCAGTAGGCGGACAGGGGGTCAGGGTCAGCCCCAGCATTTT CASRRTGGQGQPQHF
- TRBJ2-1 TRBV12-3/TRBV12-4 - TGTGCCAGCAGTTTATACAGGTCTAATGAGCAGTTCTTC CASSLYRSNEQFF
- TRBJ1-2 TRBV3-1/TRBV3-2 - TGTGCCAGCAGCCAGTACAGGAATGATGGCTACACCTTC CASSQYRNDGYTF
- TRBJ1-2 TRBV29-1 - TGCACCATCACCCGGGGGGGTGGGGACGGCTACACCTTC CTITRGGGDGYTF
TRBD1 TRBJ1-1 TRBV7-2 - TGTGCCAGCAGCCGCCCGACAGGGGGCTATACTGAAGCTTTCTTT CASSRPTGGYTEAFF
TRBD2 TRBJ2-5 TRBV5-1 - TGCGCCAGCAGCTTTGGAATAGCGGGGGCTAGAGAGACCCAGTACTTC CASSFGIAGARETQYF
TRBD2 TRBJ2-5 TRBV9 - TGTGCCAGCAGCCCCCGGACTAGCGCCTCCGAAGAGACCCAGTACTTC CASSPRTSASEETQYF
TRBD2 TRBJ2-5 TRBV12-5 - TGTGCTAGTGGTTTGGTACCCCCGGGGGGGGAGACCCAGTACTTC CASGLVPPGGETQYF
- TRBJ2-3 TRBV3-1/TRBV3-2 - TGTGCCAGCAGCGGACAGACGGCTAGCGGTGCTAGCACAGATACGCAGTATTTT CASSGQTASGASTDTQYF
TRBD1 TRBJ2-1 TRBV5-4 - TGTGCCAGCAGCGGAAGGGGGGACAGGGGCCGGCCTAGCTACAATGAGCAGTTCTTC CASSGRGDRGRPSYNEQFF
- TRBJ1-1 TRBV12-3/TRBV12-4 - TGTGCCAGCAGTTTATTAACGGGCACTGAAGCTTTCTTT CASSLLTGTEAFF
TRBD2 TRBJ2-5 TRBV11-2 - TGTGCCAGCAGCTGGGCTAGCGGGGGGGAGACCCAGTACTTC CASSWASGGETQYF
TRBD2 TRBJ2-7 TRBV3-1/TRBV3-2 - TGTGCCAGCAGCCAAGGGGGAGCGGGGGACGCCTACGAGCAGTACTTC CASSQGGAGDAYEQYF
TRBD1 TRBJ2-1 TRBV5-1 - TGCGCCAGCAGCCCAGGACAGGCGCGCAATGAGCAGTTCTTC CASSPGQARNEQFF
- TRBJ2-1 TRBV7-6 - TGTGCCAGCAGCCAGCGGACTGCCTCCTACAATGAGCAGTTCTTC CASSQRTASYNEQFF
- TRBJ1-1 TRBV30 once TGTGCCTACCGGACACCCATGAACACTGAAGCTTTCTTT CAYRTPMNTEAFF
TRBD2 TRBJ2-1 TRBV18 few TGTGCCAGCTCACCGGGACTAGAGTACAATGAGCAGTTCTTC CASSPGLEYNEQFF
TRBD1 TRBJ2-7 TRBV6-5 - TGTGCCAGCAGTCAAACCGGGACAGAGCTTTACGAGCAGTACTTC CASSQTGTELYEQYF
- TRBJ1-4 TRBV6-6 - TGTGCCAGCAGTTACTCGCAGGGGCATGAAAAACTGTTTTTT CASSYSQGHEKLFF
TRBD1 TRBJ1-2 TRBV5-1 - TGCGCCAGCAGCTTAGGACAGGGTGGCAATGGCTACACCTTC CASSLGQGGNGYTF
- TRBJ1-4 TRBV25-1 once TGTGCCAGCAGTGACCCCAGGGAAATGGAAAGAAAACTGTTTTTT CASSDPREMERKLFF
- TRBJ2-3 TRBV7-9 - TGTGCCACTATCGACAGAACAGATACGCAGTATTTT CATIDRTDTQYF
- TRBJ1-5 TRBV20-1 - TGCAGTGCTAGTCCCCAGAATCAGCCCCAGCATTTT CSASPQNQPQHF
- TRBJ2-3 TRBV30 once TGTGCCTGGAGCCCAATAAACAAATTTAGCACAGATACGCAGTATTTT CAWSPINKFSTDTQYF
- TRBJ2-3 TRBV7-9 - TGTGCCAGCTTAGACAGGAGCACAGATACGCAGTATTTT CASLDRSTDTQYF
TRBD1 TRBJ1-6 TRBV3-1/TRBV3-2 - TGTGCCAGCAGCCAAGCGGCAGGGGGTTATTCACCCCTCCACTTT CASSQAAGGYSPLHF
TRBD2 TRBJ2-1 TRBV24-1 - TGTGCCACCAGTGATTCGGGGACTAGCGGGGGTAATGAGCAGTTCTTC CATSDSGTSGGNEQFF
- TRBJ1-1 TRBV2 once TGTGCCAGCAGACTACAGGTCTCTAACACTGAAGCTTTCTTT CASRLQVSNTEAFF
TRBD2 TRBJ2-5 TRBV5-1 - TGCGCCAGCAGCCCGACTAGCGTACAAGAGACCCAGTACTTC CASSPTSVQETQYF
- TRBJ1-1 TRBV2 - TGTGCCAGCAAAAATGAACTGAGCACTGAAGCTTTCTTT CASKNELSTEAFF
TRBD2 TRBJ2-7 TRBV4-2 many TGTGCCAGCAGCCAAGAAAGGCTAGCGGGTTACGAGCAGTACTTC CASSQERLAGYEQYF
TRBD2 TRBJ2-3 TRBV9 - TGTGCCAGCAGCGTAGGCGGGGGGGGATCTAGCACAGATACGCAGTATTTT CASSVGGGGSSTDTQYF
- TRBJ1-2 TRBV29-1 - TGCAGCGTTGGAGCGGGGAATAACTATGGCTACACCTTC CSVGAGNNYGYTF
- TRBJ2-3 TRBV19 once TGTGCCAGTAGTCCAGGGGCTGGCACAGATACGCAGTATTTT CASSPGAGTDTQYF
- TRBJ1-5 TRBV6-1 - TGTGCCAGCAGTGAAGGGCAGGGGCCCGGGCGAGGGGGACAGCCCCAGCATTTT CASSEGQGPGRGGQPQHF
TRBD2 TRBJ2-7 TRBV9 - TGTGCCAGCAGCGTAGAACTAGCGGGGACCCCCTACGAGCAGTACTTC CASSVELAGTPYEQYF
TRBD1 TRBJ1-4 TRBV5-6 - TGTGCCAGCAGCTTAAACCAGGGGGCCAGTGAAAAACTGTTTTTT CASSLNQGASEKLFF
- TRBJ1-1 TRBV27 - TGTGCCAGCAGTCCTGGACACATGAACACTGAAGCTTTCTTT CASSPGHMNTEAFF
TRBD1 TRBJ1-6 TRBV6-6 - TGTGCCATCGGCGAAAGACAGGGATGGAATTCACCCCTCCACTTT CAIGERQGWNSPLHF
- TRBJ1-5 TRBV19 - TGTGCCAGTAGTATGTATATGGCGGGAATGGGTCAGCCCCAGCATTTT CASSMYMAGMGQPQHF
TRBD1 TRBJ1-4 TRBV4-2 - TGTGCCAGCAGCCAAGGGGACAGGGAAGCTGAAAAACTGTTTTTT CASSQGDREAEKLFF
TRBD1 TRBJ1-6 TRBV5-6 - TGTGCCAGCAGCTTCCAGGGACAGGGGTATTCACCCCTCCACTTT CASSFQGQGYSPLHF